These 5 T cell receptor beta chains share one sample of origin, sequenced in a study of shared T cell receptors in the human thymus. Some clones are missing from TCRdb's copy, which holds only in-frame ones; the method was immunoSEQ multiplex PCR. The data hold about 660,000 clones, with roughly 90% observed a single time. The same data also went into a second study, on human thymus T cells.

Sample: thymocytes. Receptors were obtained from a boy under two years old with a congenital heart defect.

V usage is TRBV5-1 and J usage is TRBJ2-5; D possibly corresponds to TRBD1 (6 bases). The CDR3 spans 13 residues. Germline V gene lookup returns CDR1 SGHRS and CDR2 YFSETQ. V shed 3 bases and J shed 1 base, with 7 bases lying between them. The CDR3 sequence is CASSWTAQETQYF. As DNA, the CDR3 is TGCGCCAGCAGCTGGACAGCCCAAGAGACCCAGTACTTC.

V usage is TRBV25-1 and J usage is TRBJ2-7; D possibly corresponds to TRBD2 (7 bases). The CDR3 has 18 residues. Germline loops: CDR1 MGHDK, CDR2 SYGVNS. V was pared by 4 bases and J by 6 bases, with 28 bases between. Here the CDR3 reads CASSGIETRGGSLVEQYF. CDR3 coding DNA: TGTGCCAGCAGTGGCATTGAGACAAGGGGGGGCTCTTTGGTCGAGCAGTACTTC.

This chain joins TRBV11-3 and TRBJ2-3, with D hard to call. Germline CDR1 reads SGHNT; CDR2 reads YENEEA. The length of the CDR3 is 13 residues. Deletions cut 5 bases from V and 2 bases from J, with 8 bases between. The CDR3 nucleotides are TGTGCCAGCAGCCGTCAAGCCACAGATACGCAGTATTTT. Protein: CASSRQATDTQYF. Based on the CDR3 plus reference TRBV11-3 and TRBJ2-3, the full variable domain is EAGVVQSPRYKIIEKKQPVAFWCNPISGHNTLYWYLQNLGQGPELLIRYENEEAVDDSQLPKDRFSAERLKGVDSTLKIQPAELGDSAVYLCASSRQATDTQYFGPGTRLTVL.

The CDR3 protein is CASGARGNTIYF. The CDR3 nucleotides read TGTGCCAGCGGGGCCCGGGGAAACACCATATATTTT. The chain joins TRBV2 to TRBJ1-3, with TRBD1 as a possible D gene (5 bases). The CDR3 spans 12 residues. The V gene's germline CDR1 is SNHLY and CDR2 FYNNEI. V shed 8 bases and J shed 4 bases, with 9 bases lying between them.

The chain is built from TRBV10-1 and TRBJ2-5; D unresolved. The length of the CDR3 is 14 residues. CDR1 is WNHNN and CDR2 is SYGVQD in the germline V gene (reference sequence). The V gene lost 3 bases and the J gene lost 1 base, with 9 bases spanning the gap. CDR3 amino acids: CASSDGNSQETQYF. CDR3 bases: TGCGCCAGCAGTGACGGCAACAGCCAAGAGACCCAGTACTTC.